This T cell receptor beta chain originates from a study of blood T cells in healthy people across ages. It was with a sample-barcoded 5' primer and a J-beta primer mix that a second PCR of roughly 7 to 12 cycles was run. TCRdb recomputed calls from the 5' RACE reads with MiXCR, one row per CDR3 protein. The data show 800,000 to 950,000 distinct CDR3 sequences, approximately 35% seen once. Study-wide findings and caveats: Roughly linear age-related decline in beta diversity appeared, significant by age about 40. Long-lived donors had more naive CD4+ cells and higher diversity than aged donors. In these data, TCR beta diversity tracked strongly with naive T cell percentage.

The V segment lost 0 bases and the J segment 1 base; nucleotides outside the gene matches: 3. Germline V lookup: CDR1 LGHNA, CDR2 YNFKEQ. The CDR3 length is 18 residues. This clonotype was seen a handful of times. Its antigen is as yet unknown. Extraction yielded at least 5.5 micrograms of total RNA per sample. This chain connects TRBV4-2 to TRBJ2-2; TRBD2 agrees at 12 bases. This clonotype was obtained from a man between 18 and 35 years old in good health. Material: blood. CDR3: CASSQDMTSGGNTGELFF. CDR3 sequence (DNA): TGTGCCAGCAGCCAAGATATGACTAGCGGGGGGAACACCGGGGAGCTGTTTTTT.